The entry below gives a single T cell receptor (beta chain) sequence along with its context. Its antigen is not identified. This record belongs to a study of shared clonotypes between healthy human individuals. An assay was performed, and its level was deep. Template for every sorted-subset replicate PCR totaled around 210 ng DNA, 25,000 to 35,000 T cell genomes. The table came from immunoSEQ multiplex PCR; TCRdb's copy has only in-frame clones and leaves some out. In the table there are some 680,000 clones, roughly 72% of which are singletons. Findings of the study overall: Rarefaction gave evidence that sorted-subset sequencing remained incomplete despite large depth. Sharing across several donors was seen in 4.5% to 6.5% of naive CD4 clonotypes.

V gave up 6 bases and J gave up 0 bases, with 18 bases separating them. The CDR3 is 17 amino acids. Germline lookup yields CDR1 SGHNT and CDR2 YENEEA. The sequence was obtained from a woman aged 25 to 45 in good health. J is TRBJ2-4 and V is TRBV11-3, with a tentative D call TRBD2 (5 bases). The sequenced sample consisted of memory CD4+ T cells sorted from blood. Specified subset: CD45RA-negative fraction. The CDR3 loop reads CASRHPAPLGAKNIQYF. The CDR3 DNA reads TGTGCCAGCAGACATCCCGCCCCACTAGGAGCCAAAAACATTCAGTACTTC.